Below are 18 T cell receptor beta chains sequenced from a single sample in a study of cytomegalovirus exposure and HLA in healthy donors. Researchers ran the PCR with 60 Vbeta and 13 Jbeta primers. Using immunoSEQ multiplex PCR, the repertoire was profiled, and TCRdb retains in-frame clones only, with some absent. This table has 100,000 or so clones, 76% appearing once. The sample consisted of PBMCs. The receptor set was obtained from a woman between 40 and 55 years old in good health and CMV-seropositive.

V is TRBV6-5 and J is TRBJ2-1, with 7 bases identical to TRBD2. With V trimmed by 4 bases and J by 4 bases, 7 bases remained unmatched. This CDR3 region has 15 residues. Germline V gene data show CDR1 as MNHEY and CDR2 as SVGAGI. The CDR3 DNA is TGTGCCAGCAGTTTAGAGCGGGGAATATACAATGAGCAGTTCTTC. This gives the protein CASSLERGIYNEQFF.

This chain links TRBV29-1 with TRBJ2-5, with 15 positions matching TRBD2. The germline V gene has CDR1 SQVTM and CDR2 ANQGSEA. J lost 6 bases, V lost 1 base, and 9 bases had no gene match. This CDR3 is 17 amino acids long. CDR3 region: CSVEGTSGGAELKTQYF. DNA for the CDR3: TGCAGCGTTGAAGGGACTAGCGGGGGGGCTGAATTAAAGACCCAGTACTTC.

The chain recombines TRBV30 with TRBJ2-5; no definite D call. Trimming took off 1 base at V and 7 bases at J, with 19 bases between the two ends. This CDR3 spans 15 amino acids. Germline CDR1 GTSNPN, CDR2 SVGIG (reference sequence). The CDR3, as DNA: TGTGCCTGGAGTGAGGTTGGCAGAGGTGTTGCGACCCAGTACTTC. Translating it yields CAWSEVGRGVATQYF.

Only one count was recorded for this clone. This chain uses TRBV29-1 with TRBJ2-3; weak D call: TRBD1 (6 bases). This CDR3 is 13 amino acids long. Germline values: CDR1 SQVTM, CDR2 ANQGSEA. The V end lost 2 bases, the J end lost 4 bases, and 10 bases lay between the germline ends. CDR3 amino acids: CSVEMAGADTQYF. CDR3 DNA sequence: TGCAGCGTTGAAATGGCAGGGGCAGATACGCAGTATTTT.

The chain links TRBV6-5 to TRBJ1-1; 7 positions match TRBD1. There are 14 residues in the CDR3. Germline V gene sequence: CDR1 MNHEY, CDR2 SVGAGI. Trimming removed 10 bases from V and 2 bases from J; junction bases left unmatched: 10. This CDR3 reads CATWSRGRNTEAFF. CDR3 in DNA: TGTGCCACCTGGTCGAGGGGGCGCAACACTGAAGCTTTCTTT.

The genes are TRBV6-5 and TRBJ1-2; a weak D match, TRBD1 (6 bases). Trimming removed 6 bases from V and 0 bases from J, with 11 bases in between. The CDR3 is 14 residues long. Germline V gene sequence: CDR1 MNHEY, CDR2 SVGAGI. CDR3: CASRLGGTNYGYTF. The CDR3 DNA follows: TGTGCCAGCAGATTAGGGGGTACTAACTATGGCTACACCTTC.

The genes are TRBV4-2 and TRBJ1-1; 9 bases fit TRBD1. The CDR3 is made up of 14 amino acids. The V and J ends lost 2 bases and 7 bases, in that order; junction bases with no gene match: 5. From germline, CDR1 is LGHNA and CDR2 YNFKEQ. The CDR3 DNA is TGTGCCAGCAGCCAATTCCGGACAGGGGTTGAAGCTTTCTTT. Translation gives CASSQFRTGVEAFF.

This chain joins TRBV10-3 and TRBJ1-1; TRBD1 is a possible D gene (5 bases). Germline values: CDR1 ENHRY, CDR2 SYGVKD. V lost 7 bases, J lost 5 bases, and 14 bases lay in between. CDR3 length: 13 amino acids. The CDR3 DNA is TGTGCCATCATAGCCGGGGGGTTTACTGAAGCTTTCTTT. This codes for CAIIAGGFTEAFF.

This clone was counted between two and nine times. J is TRBJ2-1 and V is TRBV7-3; perhaps TRBD2 as D (6 bases). The CDR3 is made up of 14 amino acids. In germline, CDR1 is SGHTA, CDR2 FQGTGA. The V end was cut by 1 base, the J end by 7 bases, with 11 bases between. The CDR3 nucleotides read TGTGCCAGCAGCTTAAGTGGAGGGTTGAATGAGCAGTTCTTC. This gives the protein CASSLSGGLNEQFF.

This clone was seen only a few times. CDR3 residues: CATYREGNTIYF. In nucleotides, the CDR3 is TGTGCCACCTATCGAGAGGGAAACACCATATATTTT. The J gene is TRBJ1-3, the V gene TRBV19; D call uncertain. The V end was cut by 10 bases, the J end by 4 bases, with 11 bases between. The CDR3 runs 12 residues. In germline, CDR1 is LNHDA, CDR2 SQIVND (reference sequence).

The chain combines TRBV7-2 with TRBJ2-1; 9 bases are shared with TRBD2. The V segment lost 4 bases and the J segment 9 bases; nucleotides outside the gene matches: 7. Per germline, CDR1 SGHTA and CDR2 FQGNSA. The CDR3 length is 14 residues. The CDR3 loop is CASSSLLAGFEQFF. The CDR3, as DNA: TGTGCCAGCAGCTCATTACTAGCGGGCTTTGAGCAGTTCTTC.

The V call is TRBV10-3, the J call TRBJ2-3; 7 nucleotides agree with TRBD2. Germline-derived CDR1 and CDR2 are ENHRY and SYGVKD. CDR3 size: 15 residues. Germline trimming cut 0 bases from V and 5 bases from J; bases unmatched to any gene: 5. Here the CDR3 DNA reads TGTGCCATCAGTGAGTCGGGCGGGGGAAGAGATACGCAGTATTTT. Translating gives CAISESGGGRDTQYF.

The rearrangement links TRBV19 to TRBJ1-5; no clear D. Germline V gene lookup returns CDR1 LNHDA and CDR2 SQIVND (reference sequence). Trimming pared 7 bases from V and 7 bases from J, leaving 14 bases between. The CDR3 is 13 amino acids. This CDR3 is CASTTAGIQPQHF. In DNA form, the CDR3 reads TGTGCCAGTACCACAGCAGGAATACAGCCCCAGCATTTT.

The gene calls are TRBV11-2 and TRBJ2-5, with TRBD2 matching over 11 bases. The V gene end was trimmed by 5 bases and the J gene end by 4 bases; junction bases not matched to a gene: 6. Germline loops: CDR1 SGHAT, CDR2 FQNNGV. The CDR3 spans 15 residues. The CDR3 is CASSPPLAGGETQYF. CDR3 bases: TGTGCCAGCAGCCCTCCCCTAGCGGGGGGAGAGACCCAGTACTTC.

The rearrangement joins TRBV13 to TRBJ2-2; the D gene is possibly TRBD2 (6 bases). CDR3 size: 17 residues. V was clipped by 5 bases and J by 3 bases, with 19 bases between them. Germline-derived CDR1 and CDR2 are PRHDT and FYEKMQ (reference sequence). The CDR3 reads CASSQPKGLIDTGELFF. In DNA, the CDR3 is TGTGCCAGCAGCCAGCCAAAGGGACTCATCGACACCGGGGAGCTGTTTTTT.

The V and J genes are TRBV6-5 and TRBJ1-1; the match to TRBD1 covers 8 bases. Trimming cost V 0 bases and J 10 bases; bases outside gene matches: 7. Germline V gene lookup returns CDR1 MNHEY and CDR2 SVGAGI. This CDR3 region has 14 residues. The CDR3, as DNA: TGTGCCAGCAGTTACTCCCGGACAGGGCTGACAGCTTTCTTT. This sequence encodes CASSYSRTGLTAFF.

The chain uses TRBV5-1 and TRBJ1-3, with a tentative D call TRBD1 (5 bases). This CDR3 has 15 amino acids. Germline CDR1 reads SGHRS; CDR2 reads YFSETQ. V lost 4 bases to trimming and J lost 4 bases, with 15 bases between them. Written as DNA, the CDR3 is TGCGCCAGCAGCCCGGCCGGGGGTCCGGGAAACACCATATATTTT. It codes for CASSPAGGPGNTIYF.

This clone was seen only a few times. V gene TRBV19 combines with J gene TRBJ1-1; 8 positions agree with TRBD1. Germline V gene sequence: CDR1 LNHDA, CDR2 SQIVND (reference sequence). Trimming took 6 bases from V and 10 from J; bases not matched to a gene: 13. This CDR3 is built from 14 residues. In nucleotides, the CDR3 is TGTGCCAGTAGGACTCGGGACAGGATAAGTCGAGCTTTCTTT. Amino acids: CASRTRDRISRAFF.